This T cell receptor (beta chain) was recovered during a study of blood T cell repertoires in COVID-19. Study summary: PBMCs, B-cell-depleted T cells, or T cells provided the cDNA or gDNA that made up the material.

Patients at the Seattle site were enrolled during active infection and followed longitudinally. As processed by the authors: Cell counts per sample came from amplifying reference gene primers. TCRdb's table, derived via immunoSEQ multiplex PCR, lists solely in-frame clones and lacks some. The V and J calls and the clone size are those of that table, but D and trimming were determined from the DNA. In the table there are 250,000 or so clones, 85% to 90% of which are singletons. Trimming cost V 6 bases and J 10 bases; bases outside gene matches: 10. Germline values: CDR1 SNHLY, CDR2 FYNNEI. The CDR3 runs 13 residues.

J is TRBJ2-7 and V is TRBV2; 9 positions match TRBD1. The origin of this receptor is a man under 40 with COVID-19, enrolled during active disease. Material: peripheral blood. CDR3 sequence: CASSPVGTGYQYF. Written as DNA, the CDR3 is TGTGCCAGCAGCCCTGTCGGGACAGGGTATCAGTACTTC. Using reference TRBV2 and TRBJ2-7 for the parts outside the CDR3, the full variable domain is EPEVTQTPSHQVTQMGQEVILRCVPISNHLYFYWYRQILGQKVEFLVSFYNNEISEKSEIFDDQFSVERPDGSNFTLKIRSTKLEDSAMYFCASSPVGTGYQYFGPGTRLTVT.